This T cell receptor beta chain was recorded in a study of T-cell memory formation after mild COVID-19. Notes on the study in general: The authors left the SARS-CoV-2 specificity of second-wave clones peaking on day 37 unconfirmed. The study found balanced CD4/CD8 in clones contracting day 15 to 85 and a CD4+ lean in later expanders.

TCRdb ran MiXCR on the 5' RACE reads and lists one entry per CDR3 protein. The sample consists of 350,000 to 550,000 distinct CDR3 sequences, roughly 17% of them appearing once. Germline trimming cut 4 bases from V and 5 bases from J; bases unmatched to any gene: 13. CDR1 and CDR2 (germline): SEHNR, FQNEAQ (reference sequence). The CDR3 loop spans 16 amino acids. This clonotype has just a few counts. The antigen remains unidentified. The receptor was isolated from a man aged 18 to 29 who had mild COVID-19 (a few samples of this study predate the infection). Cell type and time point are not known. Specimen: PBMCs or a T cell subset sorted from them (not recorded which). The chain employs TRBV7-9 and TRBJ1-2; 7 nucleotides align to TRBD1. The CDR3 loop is CASSSPLRQGWYGYTF. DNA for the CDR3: TGTGCCAGCAGCTCCCCCCTTCGACAGGGCTGGTATGGCTACACCTTC.